The 9 T cell receptor beta chains listed next were all sequenced from one sample in a study of blood T cell repertoires in COVID-19. Assay: immunoSEQ multiplex PCR; the TCRdb copy retains only in-frame clones and omits some. The repertoire holds more than 250,000 clones, with roughly 80% as singletons. The sample comprised PBMCs or T cells enriched from blood (not recorded which). Receptor source: a man aged 35 to 55 who had been exposed to COVID-19.

The CDR3 sequence: CASSLFQGVGQPQHF. As DNA, the CDR3 is TGTGCCAGCAGTTTATTTCAGGGGGTGGGTCAGCCCCAGCATTTT. The chain links TRBV27 to TRBJ1-5; 7 nucleotides line up with TRBD1. The CDR3 is made up of 15 amino acids. Germline V gene data show CDR1 as MNHEY and CDR2 as SMNVEV (reference sequence). The junction had 6 bases not matched to a gene; V was cut back by 1 base and J by 6 bases.

This clone was picked up one time. The rearrangement joins TRBV6-5 to TRBJ1-2, with 9 positions matching TRBD1. Germline loops: CDR1 MNHEY, CDR2 SVGAGI. The CDR3 contains 14 residues. V lost 5 bases to trimming and J lost 8 bases; unmatched junction nucleotides: 9. DNA of the CDR3: TGTGCCAGCAGTCGAAGGCAGGGGACAGGGGGCTACACCTTC. Translating gives CASSRRQGTGGYTF.

V and J are TRBV19 and TRBJ1-6, with 8 bases that match TRBD1. CDR1 is LNHDA, CDR2 SQIVND, per germline (reference sequence). The CDR3 is 17 residues long. V dropped 1 base and J dropped 9; count of bases not matched to a gene: 11. In DNA, the CDR3 is TGTGCCAGTAGTATAGTGGGCGGACAGGGATGGCGTTCACCCCTCCACTTT. It encodes CASSIVGGQGWRSPLHF. The full variable domain, in which reference TRBV19 and TRBJ1-6 provide the parts outside the CDR3, is DGGITQSPKYLFRKEGQNVTLSCEQNLNHDAMYWYRQDPGQGLRLIYYSQIVNDFQKGDIAEGYSVSREKKESFPLTVTSAQKNPTAFYLCASSIVGGQGWRSPLHFGNGTRLTVT.

The chain links TRBV7-2 to TRBJ2-2; possibly TRBD1 for D (6 bases). This CDR3 contains 14 residues. The V end lost 1 base, the J end lost 5 bases, and 8 bases lay between the germline ends. Germline V gene data show CDR1 as SGHTA and CDR2 as FQGNSA. The CDR3, as DNA: TGTGCCAGCAGCTTAGTTGGGACAACCGGGGAGCTGTTTTTT. Protein product: CASSLVGTTGELFF.

The genes are TRBV7-3 and TRBJ2-3; a possible D gene is TRBD1 (5 bases). Germline loops: CDR1 SGHTA, CDR2 FQGTGA. V was clipped by 5 bases and J by 4 bases, with 16 bases between them. The CDR3 contains 15 residues. As DNA, the CDR3 is TGTGCCAGCAGCCCTGACAGTGATGCACCAGATACGCAGTATTTT. It is translated as CASSPDSDAPDTQYF.

The rearrangement uses TRBV18 and TRBJ1-2, with D uncertain. This CDR3 is 17 amino acids long. Deletions cut 1 base from V and 0 bases from J, with 15 bases between. Per germline, CDR1 KGHSH and CDR2 LQKENI. CDR3 bases: TGTGCCAGCTCACCACAGGAGATACCGGGGACTAACTATGGCTACACCTTC. It specifies CASSPQEIPGTNYGYTF.

This clone showed up just a few times. This chain uses TRBV4-1 with TRBJ1-2, with TRBD1 matching over 7 bases. CDR1 is MGHRA, CDR2 YSYEKL, per germline. Trimming took 3 bases from V and 6 from J; bases not matched to a gene: 13. The CDR3 runs 16 residues. The CDR3 here is CASSQAGTAFYDGYTF. As DNA, the CDR3 is TGCGCCAGCAGCCAGGCCGGGACAGCATTCTACGATGGCTACACCTTC.

The sample holds one count of this clone. In DNA, the CDR3 is TGTGCCAGCAGCTTAGAGCCGGGTTGGAAATACGAGCAGTACTTC. This codes for CASSLEPGWKYEQYF. This sequence joins TRBV7-8 and TRBJ2-7; D gene uncertain. Germline V gene sequence: CDR1 SGHVS, CDR2 FQNEAQ. This CDR3 is built from 15 residues. The V gene lost 1 base and the J gene lost 4 bases, with 14 bases spanning the gap. Combining the CDR3 with reference TRBV7-8 and TRBJ2-7 gives the whole variable domain GAGVSQSPRYKVAKRGQDVALRCDPISGHVSLFWYQQALGQGPEFLTYFQNEAQLDKSGLPSDRFFAERPEGSVSTLKIQRTQQEDSAVYLCASSLEPGWKYEQYFGPGTRLTVT.

The rearrangement links TRBV10-3 to TRBJ1-1; D is ambiguous. V lost 4 bases and J lost 0, with 9 bases in between. The CDR3 spans 14 residues. Germline V gene sequence: CDR1 ENHRY, CDR2 SYGVKD. This CDR3 reads CAISVDKMNTEAFF. CDR3 bases: TGTGCCATCAGTGTAGACAAAATGAACACTGAAGCTTTCTTT.